This T cell receptor (beta chain) derives from a study of long-term antiretroviral therapy in people with HIV. At survey level, the immunoSEQ assay was run in its v3.0 version. Method: immunoSEQ multiplex PCR; TCRdb's copy keeps in-frame clones and lacks some. The sample includes roughly 9,200 clones, around 78% of them seen just once. This CDR3 contains 14 residues. Germline V lookup: CDR1 LNHDA, CDR2 SQIVND (reference sequence). V shed 0 bases and J shed 7 bases, with 13 bases lying between them. This clonotype originated in a man aged 35-49 years with HIV. The rearrangement joins TRBV19 to TRBJ2-7; D may be TRBD2 (5 bases). The sample here was unsorted PBMCs, taken 0.6 years before starting antiretroviral therapy. The DNA for the CDR3 is TGTGCCAGTAGTATAGATCTCGATACGGGAGAGCAGTACTTC. It encodes CASSIDLDTGEQYF.